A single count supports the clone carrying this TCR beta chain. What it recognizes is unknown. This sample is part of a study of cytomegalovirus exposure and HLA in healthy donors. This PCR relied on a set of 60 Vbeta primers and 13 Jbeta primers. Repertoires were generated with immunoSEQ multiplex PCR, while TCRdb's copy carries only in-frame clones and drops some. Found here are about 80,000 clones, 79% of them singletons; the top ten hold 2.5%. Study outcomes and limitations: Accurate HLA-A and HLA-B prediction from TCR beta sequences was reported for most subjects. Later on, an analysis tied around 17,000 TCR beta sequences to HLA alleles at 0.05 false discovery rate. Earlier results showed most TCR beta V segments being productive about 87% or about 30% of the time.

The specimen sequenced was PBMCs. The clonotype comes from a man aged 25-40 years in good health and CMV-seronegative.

The DNA for the CDR3 is TGCAGCGTTGAGGGCGGGGGAGCGCCTACCGAGCAGTACTTC. This gives the protein CSVEGGGAPTEQYF. The chain employs TRBV29-1 and TRBJ2-5; TRBD2 agrees at 7 bases. The J call may be mistaken, given a closer DNA end match to TRBJ2-7. Germline V gene sequence: CDR1 SQVTM, CDR2 ANQGSEA. CDR3 length: 14 residues.